The next 10 T cell receptor beta chains were all read from a single sample in a study of Tregs in tolerant kidney transplant recipients. Some clones are missing from TCRdb's copy, which holds only in-frame ones; the method was immunoSEQ multiplex PCR. Among 50,000 or so clones listed, roughly 90% were seen once. Recipients received nonmyeloablative bone marrow transplants from related graft donors, with transient mixed chimerism. The input for sequencing was CD8+ T cells from blood (PBMCs), taken 12 months after the transplant. The origin of the receptors is a human patient who received a combined kidney and bone marrow transplant. Part of the T cell pool may stem from the graft donor.

Here the CDR3 reads CASSSRDKEPYGYTF. CDR3 bases: TGTGCCAGCAGCTCCCGGGACAAGGAGCCCTATGGCTACACCTTC. This chain uses TRBV9 with TRBJ1-2, with a weak D call TRBD1 (6 bases). CDR1 and CDR2 from the germline V gene are SGDLS and YYNGEE. Between the trimmed V and J ends, which lost 4 bases and 4 bases, there was a span of 17 bases. The CDR3 extends over 15 amino acids.

This chain connects TRBV13 to TRBJ2-7; 9 bases align to TRBD1. The J segment lost 5 bases and the V segment lost 1 base, leaving 9 bases of the junction unmatched. Germline V lookup: CDR1 PRHDT, CDR2 FYEKMQ (reference sequence). The CDR3 totals 16 residues. CDR3 protein: CASSLASLTGGDEQYF. CDR3 nucleotide sequence: TGTGCCAGCAGCTTAGCATCCTTGACAGGGGGGGACGAGCAGTACTTC.

V is TRBV29-1 and J is TRBJ2-7; 11 nucleotides agree with TRBD2. Trimming removed 5 bases from V and 4 bases from J; junction bases left unmatched: 4. Looked up from germline, CDR1 is SQVTM and CDR2 is ANQGSEA. The CDR3 extends over 13 amino acids. The CDR3 spells CSVFSSGRYEQYF. The CDR3 nucleotides read TGCAGCGTTTTCTCTAGCGGGAGGTACGAGCAGTACTTC.

The chain employs TRBV4-1 and TRBJ2-1; 11 nucleotides line up with TRBD2. The CDR3 contains 15 residues. The germline V gene encodes CDR1 MGHRA and CDR2 YSYEKL. Trimming removed 6 bases from V and 4 bases from J; junction bases left unmatched: 5. CDR3 residues: CASRFGTSGYNEQFF. CDR3 coding DNA: TGCGCCAGCAGATTTGGGACTAGCGGTTACAATGAGCAGTTCTTC.

V is TRBV5-4 and J is TRBJ2-7; D possibly corresponds to TRBD2 (5 bases). V lost 4 bases and J lost 6, with 17 bases in between. Germline loops: CDR1 SGHNT, CDR2 YYREEE (reference sequence). CDR3 size: 14 residues. The CDR3 is CASSPGRGGFEQYF. As DNA, the CDR3 is TGTGCCAGCAGCCCCGGAAGAGGCGGGTTCGAGCAGTACTTC.

J is TRBJ2-7 and V is TRBV6-5; 8 positions match TRBD1. With V trimmed by 5 bases and J by 6 bases, 12 bases remained unmatched. The CDR3 spans 15 residues. The germline CDR1 and CDR2 sequences are MNHEY and SVGAGI. The CDR3 region has the DNA TGTGCCAGCAGTACCTTGGGACAGGAAAAACGCGAGCAGTACTTC. Its protein is CASSTLGQEKREQYF.

V gene TRBV7-9 combines with J gene TRBJ2-7, with D possibly matching TRBD1 (5 bases). CDR3 size: 12 residues. The germline V gene has CDR1 SEHNR and CDR2 FQNEAQ (reference sequence). Trimming stripped 5 bases from V and 6 bases from J, with 11 bases between. CDR3 in DNA: TGTGCCAGCAGCGCCCGACAGTCCGAGCAGTACTTC. Protein product: CASSARQSEQYF.

This clone was picked up a small number of times. J is TRBJ2-7 and V is TRBV7-2; D is undetermined. Germline V gives CDR1 SGHTA, CDR2 FQGNSA. V gave up 1 base and J gave up 5 bases, with 9 bases separating them. The CDR3 runs to 13 residues. The CDR3 reads CASSLGNADEQYF. The DNA for the CDR3 is TGTGCCAGCAGCTTAGGGAACGCGGACGAGCAGTACTTC. The full variable domain, with the rest looked up from reference TRBV7-2 and TRBJ2-7, is GAGVSQSPSNKVTEKGKDVELRCDPISGHTALYWYRQSLGQGLEFLIYFQGNSAPDKSGLPSDRFSAERTGGSVSTLTIQRTQQEDSAVYLCASSLGNADEQYFGPGTRLTVT.

The chain carries TRBV7-9 and TRBJ1-4; D might be TRBD1 (5 bases). Germline-derived CDR1 and CDR2 are SEHNR and FQNEAQ (reference sequence). The CDR3 extends over 16 amino acids. Trimming took 2 bases from V and 5 from J, leaving 15 bases between them. CDR3 coding DNA: TGTGCCAGCAGCTTACCTCGGGGGGTACAAAATGAAAAACTGTTTTTT. Translating gives CASSLPRGVQNEKLFF.

The chain carries TRBV27 and TRBJ1-1; 10 positions agree with TRBD1. The CDR3 covers 12 residues. The germline V gene encodes CDR1 MNHEY and CDR2 SMNVEV (reference sequence). Unmatched junction bases numbered 2, after V lost 8 bases and J lost 5 bases. In nucleotides, the CDR3 is TGTGCCAGCGCGGACAGGGGGACTGAAGCTTTCTTT. Its protein product is CASADRGTEAFF.